This TCR beta chain derives from a study of T cell responses to AZD1222 COVID-19 vaccine. Turning to this clone: Its antigen is undetermined.

Regarding the study as a whole: Following two doses of AZD1222, Spike-specific TCR breadth and depth rose. Repertoires were obtained solely post-peak T cell response. There were mostly white British donors and more females than males, and clonal diversity was possibly underestimated.

Pooling covered second doses at about 4 or about 12 weeks. Germline CDR1 and CDR2: SGHAT and FQNNGV. V lost 0 bases to trimming and J lost 3 bases, with 8 bases between them. CDR3 length equals 15 residues. TCRdb's table, derived via immunoSEQ multiplex PCR, lists solely in-frame clones and lacks some. The sample yields approximately 100,000 clones, roughly 87% seen once. The V and J genes are TRBV11-2 and TRBJ2-2, with D hard to call. The clonotype originates from an adult who received the AZD1222 COVID-19 vaccine. This material consisted of peripheral blood, taken 28 days after the second AZD1222 dose. In nucleotides, the CDR3 is TGTGCCAGCAGCTTAGATAACTTATACACCGGGGAGCTGTTTTTT. This sequence encodes CASSLDNLYTGELFF.